This T cell receptor (beta chain) stems from a study of T cell clonotyping in hematopoietic cell transplantation. General study points: Without cell sorting, CD4 versus CD8 contributions remain unresolved. Graft donor and pretransplant recipient Inverse Simpson Index values predicted broader posttransplant TCR diversity. At the given depth, recipient repertoires were over 97% de novo clonotypes. Pathologically expanded recipient clonotypes increased progressively from day 30 to day 180 as diversity fell.

Germline CDR1 SGHDT, CDR2 YYEEEE. Trimming cost V 2 bases and J 2 bases, with 11 bases left between them. The CDR3 loop spans 14 amino acids. TCRdb's copy holds only in-frame clones and misses some; the assay was immunoSEQ multiplex PCR. The sample contains 3,000 to 4,000 clones, around 19% of which appear only once. Details on this clone: The antigen remains undetermined.

The sample was peripheral blood mononuclear cells, taken 30 days after allogeneic stem cell transplant. The receptor comes from a male patient between 45 and 60 years old who had an allogeneic stem cell transplant from a related donor, so the T cells may come from the graft donor. Some clones in this sample may be carry-over from other donors' samples. The rearrangement joins TRBV5-6 to TRBJ2-7; D is uncertain. The CDR3 loop reads CASSFEQTPYEQYF. The DNA of the CDR3 is TGTGCCAGCAGCTTTGAACAGACCCCCTACGAGCAGTACTTC.